The source of this T cell receptor beta chain is a study of blood T cell repertoires in COVID-19. CDR3 length equals 18 residues. V lost 4 bases and J lost 2; bases outside the gene matches: 12. The V gene's germline CDR1 is SGHDN and CDR2 FVKESK. Assay: immunoSEQ multiplex PCR; the TCRdb copy retains only in-frame clones and omits some. The table shows about 140,000 clones, with about 91% occurring only once. The chain is built from TRBV14 and TRBJ2-3; 10 bases map to TRBD2. This TCR derives from a woman aged 55-75 years with acute or convalescent COVID-19. Sequenced sample: peripheral blood. The CDR3 reads CASSLRVAGGTLTDTQYF. The CDR3 DNA reads TGTGCCAGCAGCCTGAGGGTAGCGGGGGGTACTCTCACAGATACGCAGTATTTT.